This paragraph covers one T cell receptor (beta chain) sequence. What it binds is not known. This sample is drawn from a study of T cells expressing NK-cell markers. Overall study context: Among eight sequenced donors, seven carried HCMV seropositivity while one was seronegative. Overall study findings and caveats: Expanded NKG2C+ T cell clones were not confirmed as HCMV-specific.

TCRdb reworked the 5' RACE reads into one entry per CDR3 protein, no DNA. Here the sample table reports 25,000 to 35,000 distinct CDR3 sequences. This CDR3 has 12 amino acids. Germline V gives CDR1 SEHNR, CDR2 FQNEAQ (reference sequence). This receptor was identified in a woman between 18 and 70 years old in good health. The sample taken for sequencing was blood T cells: a sorted CD56 or NKG2C T cell subset, CD4+ or CD8+ T cells, or bulk PBMC T cells (not recorded which). The rearrangement joins TRBV7-9 to TRBJ2-7. CDR3 region: CASSSTSGEQYF.